The 2 T cell receptor beta chains below were found in one sample sequenced in a study of cytomegalovirus exposure and HLA in healthy donors. This table comes from immunoSEQ multiplex PCR, and its TCRdb copy is limited to in-frame clones, with some not included. The repertoire has 200,000 or so clones, 84% of them found once; the top ten carry around 7%. The sample comprised PBMCs. These receptors were obtained from a man younger than 30 in good health and CMV-seropositive.

The genes are TRBV18 and TRBJ2-7; 7 bases are shared with TRBD2. After removal of 6 bases from V and 0 bases from J, the junction contained 14 bases not matched to a gene. Germline V gives CDR1 KGHSH, CDR2 LQKENI. The CDR3 length is 17 residues. The chain's CDR3 is CASSSGRGATSSYEQYF. The CDR3 DNA reads as TGTGCCAGCTCGTCGGGGAGGGGAGCGACTAGCTCCTACGAGCAGTACTTC.

The chain uses TRBV5-6 and TRBJ2-3; D remains unclear. Germline V gene data show CDR1 as SGHDT and CDR2 as YYEEEE. This CDR3 contains 11 residues. V dropped 4 bases and J dropped 6 bases, with 6 bases sitting between them. CDR3 residues: CASSAEDTQYF. The CDR3, as DNA: TGTGCCAGCAGCGCCGAGGATACGCAGTATTTT.